This T cell receptor beta chain was recovered during a study of shared clonotypes between healthy human individuals. Here immunoSEQ multiplex PCR was the method, and the copy in TCRdb shows in-frame clones only, minus some. Of about 960,000 clones in the sample, more than 75% were seen once. Germline lookup yields CDR1 SQVTM and CDR2 ANQGSEA. Trimming took 3 bases from V and 5 from J, leaving 18 bases between them. CDR3 length: 15 amino acids. This clone was recorded once. The chain recombines TRBV29-1 with TRBJ2-3; TRBD2 might be the D (7 bases). Specimen: memory CD4+ T cells sorted from blood. Subset indicated: CD45RA-negative fraction. The receptor was isolated from a man in his late teens or twenties in good health. CDR3 in DNA: TGCAGCGTTGATATATGGGGGGGGCAGGGAGATACGCAGTATTTT. Translating gives CSVDIWGGQGDTQYF.